One and the same sample provided the 25 T cell receptor beta chains below, sequenced in a study of blood T cell repertoires in COVID-19. Data came from immunoSEQ multiplex PCR; TCRdb stores just in-frame clones and leaves some out. In the table there are under 300,000 clones, 70% to 90% of which are singletons. Sequenced sample: PBMCs or T cells enriched from blood (not recorded which). Every receptor here comes from a woman in her forties or fifties who had recovered from COVID-19.

This clone has a single count. This chain uses TRBV29-1 with TRBJ1-1, with D tentatively TRBD1 (6 bases). Trimming removed 7 bases from V and 4 bases from J, with 22 bases in between. In germline, CDR1 is SQVTM, CDR2 ANQGSEA. The CDR3 runs 15 residues. The CDR3 sequence is CSAQGGGTRGTEAFF. The CDR3 bases are TGCAGCGCCCAAGGGGGAGGGACCAGGGGCACTGAAGCTTTCTTT.

This clone was counted only a few times. This sequence joins TRBV27 and TRBJ2-7; no clear D. V was cut by 6 bases and J by 0 bases, with 6 bases left in between. The germline gives CDR1 MNHEY, CDR2 SMNVEV (reference sequence). The CDR3 loop spans 12 amino acids. CDR3 residues: CASSRSSYEQYF. The CDR3 bases are TGTGCCAGCAGCCGGAGCTCCTACGAGCAGTACTTC.

The chain carries TRBV6-2 or TRBV6-3 and TRBJ1-5, with a weak D call TRBD1 (5 bases). Germline CDR1 and CDR2: MNHEY and SVGEGT. Deletions cut 5 bases from V and 7 bases from J, with 9 bases between. This CDR3 spans 12 amino acids. CDR3 DNA sequence: TGTGCCAGCAGTCCCAGGGCCCAGCCCCAGCATTTT. Protein: CASSPRAQPQHF.

There are a few counts of this clone. The chain recombines TRBV6-7 with TRBJ1-2; 9 bases map to TRBD1. TRBV6-7 is recorded as an ORF, its role being uncertain. V lost 5 bases and J lost 6; bases outside the gene matches: 10. The CDR3 has 15 residues. The CDR3 coding sequence is TGTGCCAGCAGTCTCCGGGACAGGGAAGGGAATGGCTACACCTTC. Its protein is CASSLRDREGNGYTF.

This clone showed up just once. The chain carries TRBV28 and TRBJ1-6; D is unclear. Germline values: CDR1 MDHEN, CDR2 SYDVKM. Trimming shortened V by 5 bases and J by 8 bases, and 10 bases separated the two germline ends. CDR3 length equals 13 residues. As DNA, the CDR3 is TGTGCCAGCAGTCCGCTCGGGGATTCACCCCTCCACTTT. Encoded protein: CASSPLGDSPLHF.

This clone came up once. V usage is TRBV7-8 and J usage is TRBJ2-7; D may be TRBD2 (7 bases). Per the germline V gene, CDR1 is SGHVS and CDR2 is FQNEAQ. The CDR3 runs 14 residues. Trimming stripped 4 bases from V and 5 bases from J, with 15 bases between. The CDR3 nucleotides read TGTGCCAGCAGCTGGGTAGGGGGAGGGGACGAGCAGTACTTC. Protein: CASSWVGGGDEQYF.

This chain links TRBV10-3 with TRBJ2-6; tentative D call: TRBD1 (5 bases). Trimming took 6 bases from V and 1 from J, leaving 10 bases between them. The CDR3 has 15 amino acids. In germline, CDR1 is ENHRY, CDR2 SYGVKD. CDR3 sequence reads: CAIRLRQSGANVLTF. The CDR3 DNA is TGTGCCATCAGACTCAGACAGTCTGGGGCCAACGTCCTGACTTTC.

The chain carries TRBV4-2 and TRBJ2-7; 10 bases match TRBD2. V shed 1 base, J shed 3 bases, and the junction held 3 bases outside the gene matches. Germline V CDR1 and CDR2: LGHNA, YNFKEQ. There are 15 residues in the CDR3. CDR3 DNA: TGTGCCAGCAGCCAAGGGACTAGCGGTAACTACGAGCAGTACTTC. It is translated as CASSQGTSGNYEQYF.

The rearrangement links TRBV24-1 to TRBJ1-2; 9 bases line up with TRBD1. Per the germline V gene, CDR1 is KGHDR and CDR2 is SFDVKD. The CDR3 length is 14 residues. After removal of 5 bases from V and 4 bases from J, the junction contained 4 bases not matched to a gene. The CDR3 is CATSAGQGLYGYTF. CDR3 DNA: TGTGCCACCAGTGCGGGACAGGGACTCTATGGCTACACCTTC.

The rearrangement links TRBV3-1 (or the pseudogene TRBV3-2) to TRBJ2-4, with 14 bases fitting TRBD2. The J segment lost 3 bases and the V segment lost 4 bases, leaving 17 bases of the junction unmatched. This CDR3 spans 21 amino acids. CDR1 is LGHDT and CDR2 is YNNKEL in the germline V gene (reference sequence). The CDR3 DNA reads as TGTGCCAGCAGCCGCTTAGGGGGGGGACTAGCGGGAGTTGATGACAAAAACATTCAGTACTTC. This codes for CASSRLGGGLAGVDDKNIQYF.

A single count supports this clone. The genes are TRBV20-1 and TRBJ1-1, with D hard to call. Germline V CDR1 and CDR2: DFQATT, SNEGSKA (reference sequence). V gave up 7 bases and J gave up 5 bases, with 11 bases separating them. The CDR3 consists of 11 residues. This CDR3 is CSVPLETEAFF. CDR3 nucleotides: TGCAGTGTTCCTTTGGAGACTGAAGCTTTCTTT.

This clone was detected a few times. The rearrangement links TRBV5-1 to TRBJ2-3; possible D gene TRBD2, 6 bases. V was cut by 2 bases and J by 2 bases, with 9 bases left in between. The length of the CDR3 is 14 residues. CDR1 and CDR2 (germline): SGHRS, YFSETQ. CDR3 region: CASSFRGTTDTQYF. CDR3 sequence (DNA): TGCGCCAGCAGCTTCCGCGGGACCACAGATACGCAGTATTTT. Full variable domain (remainder filled in from reference TRBV5-1 and TRBJ2-3): KAGVTQTPRYLIKTRGQQVTLSCSPISGHRSVSWYQQTPGQGLQFLFEYFSETQRNKGNFPGRFSGRQFSNSRSEMNVSTLELGDSALYLCASSFRGTTDTQYFGPGTRLTVL.

This clone was seen more than once but under ten times. The same CDR3 can be traced to other DNA sequences in this sample. The chain combines TRBV19 with TRBJ2-6, with a tentative D call TRBD1 (5 bases). Looked up from germline, CDR1 is LNHDA and CDR2 is SQIVND (reference sequence). The CDR3 loop spans 19 amino acids. Trimming removed 7 bases from V and 0 bases from J, with 22 bases in between. As DNA, the CDR3 is TGTGCCAGTACCTCCCGTCCCGTTGACAGTTACTCTGGGGCCAACGTCCTGACTTTC. This translates into CASTSRPVDSYSGANVLTF.

This chain uses TRBV24-1 with TRBJ1-5; TRBD1 matches at 8 bases. The CDR3 contains 15 residues. Germline assignment: CDR1 KGHDR and CDR2 SFDVKD. Losses at the gene ends were 5 bases for V and 6 bases for J; bases not matched to a gene: 8. DNA of the CDR3: TGTGCCACCAGTGGAACAGGGGGTAACGGTCAGCCCCAGCATTTT. Its protein product is CATSGTGGNGQPQHF.

This chain uses TRBV2 with TRBJ1-2, with D perhaps TRBD1 (6 bases). The CDR3 extends over 14 amino acids. Trimming pared 2 bases from V and 4 bases from J, leaving 11 bases between. Germline V lookup: CDR1 SNHLY, CDR2 FYNNEI. Here the CDR3 reads CASSERQGTYGYTF. In DNA, the CDR3 is TGTGCCAGCAGTGAACGTCAGGGGACCTATGGCTACACCTTC.

The chain combines TRBV5-1 with TRBJ2-2; D is perhaps TRBD2 (5 bases). The germline V gene encodes CDR1 SGHRS and CDR2 YFSETQ. This CDR3 is 14 amino acids long. Between the trimmed V and J ends, which lost 4 bases and 1 base, there was a span of 8 bases. In DNA, the CDR3 is TGCGCCAGCAGCGGAGCGGTGAACACCGGGGAGCTGTTTTTT. Amino acid sequence: CASSGAVNTGELFF.

The CDR3, as DNA: TGTGCCAGCAGTAACCAGGGAACCTATAGCAATCAGCCCCAGCATTTT. Amino acids: CASSNQGTYSNQPQHF. The chain is built from TRBV7-2 and TRBJ1-5; D is perhaps TRBD1 (5 bases). V was shortened by 6 bases and J by 0 bases, with 15 bases between the two germline ends. The germline CDR1 and CDR2 sequences are SGHTA and FQGNSA. This CDR3 region has 16 residues.

This chain uses TRBV24-1 with TRBJ2-1; 11 bases line up with TRBD1. V lost 2 bases and J lost 9; bases outside the gene matches: 17. Germline lookup yields CDR1 KGHDR and CDR2 SFDVKD. The CDR3 extends over 19 amino acids. CDR3 in amino acids: CATSDYDQVMGQGVAEQFF. CDR3 DNA sequence: TGTGCCACCAGTGATTATGATCAGGTGATGGGACAGGGGGTGGCTGAGCAGTTCTTC.

The chain combines TRBV6-5 with TRBJ2-1; D gene unclear. The CDR3 consists of 16 residues. V lost 4 bases to trimming and J lost 4 bases, with 17 bases between them. CDR1 MNHEY and CDR2 SVGAGI come from the germline V gene. CDR3 sequence reads: CASSSPGVLLYNEQFF. CDR3 bases: TGTGCCAGCAGTTCCCCTGGAGTCCTTCTATACAATGAGCAGTTCTTC.

The J gene is TRBJ2-7, the V gene TRBV23-1; 7 positions match TRBD1. TRBV23-1 is treated as an ORF (open reading frame) with a function not yet certain. This CDR3 is 15 amino acids long. The trim removed 2 bases at V and 5 bases at J, leaving 9 bases unmatched. The CDR3 sequence: CASSQEETGWHEQYF. The CDR3 region has the DNA TGCGCCAGCAGTCAAGAAGAGACAGGGTGGCACGAGCAGTACTTC.

J is TRBJ2-3 and V is TRBV29-1, with 8 bases identical to TRBD1. The CDR3 consists of 14 residues. V shed 4 bases, J shed 2 bases, and the junction held 5 bases outside the gene matches. CDR1 and CDR2 from the germline V gene are SQVTM and ANQGSEA. The CDR3 DNA sequence: TGCAGCGTTGGACGGACAGGGCTCACAGATACGCAGTATTTT. Protein: CSVGRTGLTDTQYF.

The chain combines TRBV5-1 with TRBJ2-7; TRBD2 agrees at 7 bases. The CDR3 is 15 residues long. Germline lookup yields CDR1 SGHRS and CDR2 YFSETQ. Unmatched junction bases numbered 3, after V lost 0 bases and J lost 0 bases. The CDR3 sequence is CASSLGGRASYEQYF. The CDR3 region has the DNA TGCGCCAGCAGCTTGGGAGGGAGGGCCTCCTACGAGCAGTACTTC.

V usage is TRBV2 and J usage is TRBJ1-1; 9 bases align to TRBD1. The CDR3 sequence is 14 residues long. V trimming: 6 bases; J trimming: 6 bases; junction bases outside the gene matches: 8. From germline, CDR1 is SNHLY and CDR2 FYNNEI. CDR3 DNA sequence: TGTGCCAGCAGGGCGGACAGGGGTAGGCCTGAAGCTTTCTTT. Protein product: CASRADRGRPEAFF. The variable domain in full, completed from reference TRBV2 and TRBJ1-1, reads EPEVTQTPSHQVTQMGQEVILRCVPISNHLYFYWYRQILGQKVEFLVSFYNNEISEKSEIFDDQFSVERPDGSNFTLKIRSTKLEDSAMYFCASRADRGRPEAFFGQGTRLTVV.

V and J are TRBV28 and TRBJ1-5, with D hard to call. Deletions cut 6 bases from V and 7 bases from J, with 19 bases between. The CDR3 totals 15 residues. Germline V gene data show CDR1 as MDHEN and CDR2 as SYDVKM. Here the CDR3 reads CASSPKRRYDQPQHF. The CDR3, as DNA: TGTGCCAGCAGCCCCAAGCGCCGGTATGACCAGCCCCAGCATTTT.

The chain employs TRBV10-3 and TRBJ2-7; the match to TRBD1 covers 12 bases. Germline V gene data show CDR1 as ENHRY and CDR2 as SYGVKD. The V and J ends lost 6 bases and 7 bases, in that order; junction bases with no gene match: 10. This CDR3 region has 15 residues. CDR3 in amino acids: CAIRPGDRGPGEQYF. CDR3 DNA sequence: TGTGCCATCAGGCCCGGGGACAGGGGGCCGGGGGAGCAGTACTTC.